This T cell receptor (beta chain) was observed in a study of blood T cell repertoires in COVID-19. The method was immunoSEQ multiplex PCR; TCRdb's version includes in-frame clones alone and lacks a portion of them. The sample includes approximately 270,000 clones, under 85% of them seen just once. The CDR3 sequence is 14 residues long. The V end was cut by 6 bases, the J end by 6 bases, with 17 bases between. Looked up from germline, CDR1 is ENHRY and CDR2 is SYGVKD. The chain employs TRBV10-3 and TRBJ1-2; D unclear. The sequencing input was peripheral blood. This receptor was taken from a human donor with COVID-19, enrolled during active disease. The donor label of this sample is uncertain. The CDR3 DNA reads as TGTGCCATCAGCGACCTAGCTGAATCTCATGGCTACACCTTC. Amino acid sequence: CAISDLAESHGYTF.